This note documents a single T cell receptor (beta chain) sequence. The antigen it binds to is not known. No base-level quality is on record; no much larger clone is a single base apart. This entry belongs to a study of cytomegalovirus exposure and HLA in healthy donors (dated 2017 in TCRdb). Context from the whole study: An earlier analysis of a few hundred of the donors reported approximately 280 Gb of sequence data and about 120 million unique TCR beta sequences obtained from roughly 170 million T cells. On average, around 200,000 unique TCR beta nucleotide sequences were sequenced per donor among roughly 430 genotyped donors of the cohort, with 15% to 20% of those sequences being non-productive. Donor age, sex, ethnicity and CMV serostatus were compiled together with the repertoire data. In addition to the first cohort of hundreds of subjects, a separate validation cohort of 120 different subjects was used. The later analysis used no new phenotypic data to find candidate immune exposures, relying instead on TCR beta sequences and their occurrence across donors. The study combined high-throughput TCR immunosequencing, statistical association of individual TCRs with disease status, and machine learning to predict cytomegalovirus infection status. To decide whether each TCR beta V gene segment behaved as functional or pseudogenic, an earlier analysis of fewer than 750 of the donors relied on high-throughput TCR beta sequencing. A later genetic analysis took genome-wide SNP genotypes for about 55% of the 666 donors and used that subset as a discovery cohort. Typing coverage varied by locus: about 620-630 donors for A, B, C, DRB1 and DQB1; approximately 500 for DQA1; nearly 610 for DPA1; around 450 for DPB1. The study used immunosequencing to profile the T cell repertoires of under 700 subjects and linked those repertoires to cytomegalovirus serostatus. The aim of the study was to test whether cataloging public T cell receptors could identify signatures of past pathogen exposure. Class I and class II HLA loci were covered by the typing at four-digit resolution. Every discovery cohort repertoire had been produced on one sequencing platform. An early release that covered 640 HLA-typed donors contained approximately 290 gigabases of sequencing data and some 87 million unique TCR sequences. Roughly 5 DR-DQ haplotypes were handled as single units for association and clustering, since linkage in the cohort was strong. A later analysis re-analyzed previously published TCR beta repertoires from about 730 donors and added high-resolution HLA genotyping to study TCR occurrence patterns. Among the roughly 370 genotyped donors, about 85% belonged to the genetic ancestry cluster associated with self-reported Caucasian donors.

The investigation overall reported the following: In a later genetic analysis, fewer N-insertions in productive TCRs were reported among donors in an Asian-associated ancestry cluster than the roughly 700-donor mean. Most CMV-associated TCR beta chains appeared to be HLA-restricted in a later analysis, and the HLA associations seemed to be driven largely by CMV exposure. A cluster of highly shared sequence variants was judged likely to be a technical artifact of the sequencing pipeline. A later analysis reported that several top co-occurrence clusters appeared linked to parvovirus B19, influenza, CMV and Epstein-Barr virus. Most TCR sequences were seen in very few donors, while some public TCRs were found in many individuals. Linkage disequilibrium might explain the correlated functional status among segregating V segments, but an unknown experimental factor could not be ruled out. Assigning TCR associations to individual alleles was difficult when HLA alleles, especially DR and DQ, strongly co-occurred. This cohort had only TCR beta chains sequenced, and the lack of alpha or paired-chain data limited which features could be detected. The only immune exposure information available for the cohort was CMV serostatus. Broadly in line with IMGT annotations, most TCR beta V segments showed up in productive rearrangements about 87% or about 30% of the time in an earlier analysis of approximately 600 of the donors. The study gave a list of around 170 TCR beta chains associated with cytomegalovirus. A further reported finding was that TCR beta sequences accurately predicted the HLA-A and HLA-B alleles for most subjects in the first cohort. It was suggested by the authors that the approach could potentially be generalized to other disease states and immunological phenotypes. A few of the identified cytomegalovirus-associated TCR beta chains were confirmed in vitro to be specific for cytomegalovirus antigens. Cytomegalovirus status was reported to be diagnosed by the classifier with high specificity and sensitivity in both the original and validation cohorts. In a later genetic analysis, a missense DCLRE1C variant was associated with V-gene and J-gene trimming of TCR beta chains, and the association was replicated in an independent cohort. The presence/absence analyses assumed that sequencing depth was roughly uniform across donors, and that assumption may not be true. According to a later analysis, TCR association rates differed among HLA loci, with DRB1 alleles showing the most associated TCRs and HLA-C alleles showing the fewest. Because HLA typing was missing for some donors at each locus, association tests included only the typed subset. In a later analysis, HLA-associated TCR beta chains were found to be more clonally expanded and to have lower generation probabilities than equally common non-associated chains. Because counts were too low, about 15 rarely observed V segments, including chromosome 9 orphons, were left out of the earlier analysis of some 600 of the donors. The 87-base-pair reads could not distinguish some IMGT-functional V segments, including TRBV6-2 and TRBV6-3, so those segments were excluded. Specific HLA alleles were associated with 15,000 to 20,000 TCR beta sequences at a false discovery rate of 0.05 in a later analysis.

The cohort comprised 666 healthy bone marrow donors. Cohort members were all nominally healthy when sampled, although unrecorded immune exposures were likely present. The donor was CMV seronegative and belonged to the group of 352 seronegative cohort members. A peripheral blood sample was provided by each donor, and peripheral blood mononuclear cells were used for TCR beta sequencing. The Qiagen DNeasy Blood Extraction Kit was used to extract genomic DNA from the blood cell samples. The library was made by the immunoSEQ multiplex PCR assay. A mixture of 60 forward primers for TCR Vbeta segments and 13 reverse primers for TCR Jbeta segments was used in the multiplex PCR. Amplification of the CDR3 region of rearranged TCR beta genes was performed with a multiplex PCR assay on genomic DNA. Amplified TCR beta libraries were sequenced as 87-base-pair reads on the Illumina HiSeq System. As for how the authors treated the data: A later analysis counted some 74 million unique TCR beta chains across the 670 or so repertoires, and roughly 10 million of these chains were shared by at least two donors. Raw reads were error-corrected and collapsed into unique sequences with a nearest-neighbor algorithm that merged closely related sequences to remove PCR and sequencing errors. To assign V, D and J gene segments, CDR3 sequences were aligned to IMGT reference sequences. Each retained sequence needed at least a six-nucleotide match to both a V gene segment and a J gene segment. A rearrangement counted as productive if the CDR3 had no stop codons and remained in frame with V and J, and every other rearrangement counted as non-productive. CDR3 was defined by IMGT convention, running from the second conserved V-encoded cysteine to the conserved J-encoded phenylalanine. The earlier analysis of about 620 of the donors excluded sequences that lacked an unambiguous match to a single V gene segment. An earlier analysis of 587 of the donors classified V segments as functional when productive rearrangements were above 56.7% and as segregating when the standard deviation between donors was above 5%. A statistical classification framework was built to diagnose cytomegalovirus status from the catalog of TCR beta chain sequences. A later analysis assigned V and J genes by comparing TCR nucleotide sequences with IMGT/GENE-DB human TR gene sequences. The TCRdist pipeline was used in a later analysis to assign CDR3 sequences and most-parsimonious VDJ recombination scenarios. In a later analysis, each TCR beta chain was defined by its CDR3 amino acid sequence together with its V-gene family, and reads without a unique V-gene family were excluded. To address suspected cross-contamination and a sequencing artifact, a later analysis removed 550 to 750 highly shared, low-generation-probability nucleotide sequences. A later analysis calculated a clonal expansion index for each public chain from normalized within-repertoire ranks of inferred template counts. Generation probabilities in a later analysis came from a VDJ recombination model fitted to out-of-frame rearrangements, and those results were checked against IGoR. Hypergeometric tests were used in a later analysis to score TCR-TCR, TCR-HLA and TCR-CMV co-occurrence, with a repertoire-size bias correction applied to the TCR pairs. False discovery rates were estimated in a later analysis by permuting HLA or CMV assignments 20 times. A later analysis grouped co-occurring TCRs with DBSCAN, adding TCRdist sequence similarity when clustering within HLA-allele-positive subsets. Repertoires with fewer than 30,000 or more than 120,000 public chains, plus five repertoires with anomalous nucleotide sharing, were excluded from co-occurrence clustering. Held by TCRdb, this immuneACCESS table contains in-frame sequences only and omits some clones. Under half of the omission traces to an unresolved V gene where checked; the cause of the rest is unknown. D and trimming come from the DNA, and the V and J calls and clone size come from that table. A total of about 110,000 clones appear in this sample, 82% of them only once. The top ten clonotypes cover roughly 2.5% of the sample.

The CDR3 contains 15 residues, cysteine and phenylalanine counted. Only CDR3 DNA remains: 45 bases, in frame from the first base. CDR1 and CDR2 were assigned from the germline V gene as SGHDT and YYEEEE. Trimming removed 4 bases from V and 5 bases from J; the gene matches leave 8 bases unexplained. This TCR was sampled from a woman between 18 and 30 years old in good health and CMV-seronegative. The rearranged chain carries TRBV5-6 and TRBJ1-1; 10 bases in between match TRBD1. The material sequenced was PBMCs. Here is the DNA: TGTGCCAGCAGCCAACTGGACAGGGGGTTTACTGAAGCTTTCTTT. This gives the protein CASSQLDRGFTEAFF.